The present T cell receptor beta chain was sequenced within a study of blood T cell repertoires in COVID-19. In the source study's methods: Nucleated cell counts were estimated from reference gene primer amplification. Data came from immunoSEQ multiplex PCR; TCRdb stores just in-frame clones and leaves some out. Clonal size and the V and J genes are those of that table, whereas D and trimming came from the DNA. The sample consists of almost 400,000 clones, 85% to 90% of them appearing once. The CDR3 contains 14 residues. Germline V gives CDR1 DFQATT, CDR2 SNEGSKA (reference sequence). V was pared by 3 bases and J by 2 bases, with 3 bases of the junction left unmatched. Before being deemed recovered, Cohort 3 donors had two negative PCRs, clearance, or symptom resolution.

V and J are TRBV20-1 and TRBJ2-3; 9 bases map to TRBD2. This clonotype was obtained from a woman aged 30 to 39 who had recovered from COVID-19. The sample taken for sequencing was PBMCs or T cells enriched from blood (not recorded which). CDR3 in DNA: TGCAGTGCTAGTCTAGCGGGAACCACAGATACGCAGTATTTT. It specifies CSASLAGTTDTQYF.